The clone carrying this T cell receptor beta chain has a count of ten or more. The record originates from a study of CD8 T cells in ankylosing spondylitis. The CDR3 is made up of 14 amino acids. V gave up 2 bases and J gave up 5 bases, with 13 bases separating them. Germline values: CDR1 SQVTM, CDR2 ANQGSEA. Using its own MiXCR run on the 5' RACE reads, TCRdb lists one record per CDR3 protein. The sample gives roughly 91,000 distinct CDR3 sequences, about 8.6% of which show up once; more than 9.5% is in the top ten. Sequencing was done on a sample of blood, either unsorted or a sorted T cell fraction (not recorded which). The chain recombines TRBV29-1 with TRBJ2-1; tentative D call: TRBD2 (6 bases). This sequence was found in a male donor with ankylosing spondylitis or in good health (not recorded which). The CDR3 DNA is TGCAGCGTTGAAATCCGGGGGTGGGACAATGAGCAGTTCTTC. Translated, it gives CSVEIRGWDNEQFF.